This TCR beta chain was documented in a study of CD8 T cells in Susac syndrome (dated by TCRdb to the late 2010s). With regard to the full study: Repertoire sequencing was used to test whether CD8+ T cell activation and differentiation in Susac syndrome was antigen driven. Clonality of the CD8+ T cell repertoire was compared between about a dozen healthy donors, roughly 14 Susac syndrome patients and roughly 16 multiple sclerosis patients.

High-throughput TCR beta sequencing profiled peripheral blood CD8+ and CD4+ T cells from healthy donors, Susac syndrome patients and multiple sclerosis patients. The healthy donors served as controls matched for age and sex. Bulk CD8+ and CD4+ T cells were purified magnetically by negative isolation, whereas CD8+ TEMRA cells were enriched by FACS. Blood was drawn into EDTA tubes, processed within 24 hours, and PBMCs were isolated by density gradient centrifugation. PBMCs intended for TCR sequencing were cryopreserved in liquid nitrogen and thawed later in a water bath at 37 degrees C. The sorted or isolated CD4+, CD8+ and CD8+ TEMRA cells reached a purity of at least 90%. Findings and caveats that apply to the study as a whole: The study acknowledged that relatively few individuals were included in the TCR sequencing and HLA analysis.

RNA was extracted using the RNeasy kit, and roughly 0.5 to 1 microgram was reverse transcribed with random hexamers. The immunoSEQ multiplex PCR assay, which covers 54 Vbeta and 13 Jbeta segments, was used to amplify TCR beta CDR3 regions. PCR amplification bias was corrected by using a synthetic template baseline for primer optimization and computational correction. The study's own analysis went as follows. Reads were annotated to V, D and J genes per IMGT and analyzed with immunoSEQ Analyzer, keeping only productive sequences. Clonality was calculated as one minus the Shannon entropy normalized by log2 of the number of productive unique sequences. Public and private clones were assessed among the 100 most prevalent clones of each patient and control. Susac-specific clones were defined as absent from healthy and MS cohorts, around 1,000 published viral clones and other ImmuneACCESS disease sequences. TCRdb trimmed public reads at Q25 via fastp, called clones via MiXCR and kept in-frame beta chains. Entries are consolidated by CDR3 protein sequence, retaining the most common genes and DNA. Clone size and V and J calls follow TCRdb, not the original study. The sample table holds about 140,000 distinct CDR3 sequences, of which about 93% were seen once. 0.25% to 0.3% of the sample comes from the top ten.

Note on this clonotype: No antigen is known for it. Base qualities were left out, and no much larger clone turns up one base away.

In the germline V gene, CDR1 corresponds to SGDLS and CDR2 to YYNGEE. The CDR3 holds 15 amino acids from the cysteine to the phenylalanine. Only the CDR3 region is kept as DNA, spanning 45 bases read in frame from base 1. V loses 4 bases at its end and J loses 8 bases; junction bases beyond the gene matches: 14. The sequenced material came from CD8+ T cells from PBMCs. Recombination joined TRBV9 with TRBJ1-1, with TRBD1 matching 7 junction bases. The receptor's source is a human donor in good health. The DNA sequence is TGTGCCAGCAGCCCTCCGACAGGGCCCGTTGTAGAAGCTTTCTTT. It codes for CASSPPTGPVVEAFF.